This TCR beta chain was profiled in a study of T cells after yellow fever vaccination. Points from the study as a whole: Abundant bulk-derived clonotypes could contaminate FACS-sorted repertoires.

TCRdb ran MiXCR on the 5' RACE reads and lists one entry per CDR3 protein. The data contain approximately 550,000 distinct CDR3 sequences, 15% to 20% of them singletons. Per the germline V gene, CDR1 is MNHEY and CDR2 is SVGAGI. V was pared by 0 bases and J by 6 bases, with 2 bases between. The CDR3 covers 12 residues. Points on this clonotype: The antigen is not known.

The sequences come from PBMCs, collected 15 days after the yellow fever booster vaccination. The chain uses TRBV6-5 and TRBJ2-2; D is uncertain. This TCR was sampled from a man aged 30 to 39 who received the YFV17D yellow fever vaccine. CDR3 nucleotide sequence: TGTGCCAGCAGTTACTCGCCCGGGGAGCTGTTTTTT. This encodes CASSYSPGELFF.